These T cell receptor beta chains were read from a single sample in a study of T-cell memory formation after mild COVID-19. MiXCR was run by TCRdb on the 5' RACE reads, yielding one entry per CDR3 protein. Of about 560,000 distinct CDR3 sequences in the sample, about 20% were seen once. The sample taken for sequencing was PBMCs or a T cell subset sorted from them (not recorded which). These TCRs come from an adult woman who had mild COVID-19 (a few samples of this study predate the infection). Cell type and time point are not known. Each CDR3 is given with its conserved first and last residue. D genes are given only for firm matches. Clone size is given for some rows only: seen once, a few or many times, or a class if the clone is expanded.

TRBD1 TRBJ1-2 few TRBV5-1 CASSSSGTGDSGYTF TGCGCCAGCAGCTCGTCCGGGACAGGGGATAGCGGCTACACCTTC
TRBD2 TRBJ2-1 few TRBV24-1 CATGGDFGGGNEQFF TGTGCCACCGGGGGGGACTTCGGTGGGGGCAATGAGCAGTTCTTC
. TRBJ1-4 . TRBV4-3 CASRLALRGEKLFF TGCGCCAGCCGACTCGCCCTCCGGGGGGAAAAACTGTTTTTT
. TRBJ1-2 . TRBV18 CASSSQGKDYGYTF TGTGCCAGCTCATCACAGGGAAAGGACTATGGCTACACCTTC
. TRBJ2-1 few TRBV4-2 CASSPFGDYNEQFF TGTGCCAGCAGCCCCTTCGGGGACTACAATGAGCAGTTCTTC
TRBD2 TRBJ2-4 . TRBV4-2 CASSQAGTSGMPKNIQYF TGTGCCAGCAGCCAAGCCGGGACTAGCGGGATGCCCAAAAACATTCAGTACTTC
. TRBJ1-4 . TRBV6-6 CASSYWDEKLFF TGTGCCAGCAGTTACTGGGATGAAAAACTGTTTTTT
. TRBJ2-4 . TRBV6-2/TRBV6-3 CASSGPRVTKNIQYF TGTGCCAGCAGTGGACCGAGGGTAACCAAAAACATTCAGTACTTC
. TRBJ1-4 once TRBV5-1 CASSRNGVRTNEKLFF TGCGCCAGCAGCCGAAACGGGGTGAGAACTAATGAAAAACTGTTTTTT
TRBD1 TRBJ2-2 few TRBV9 CASSTPRQGGYTGELFF TGTGCCAGCAGCACCCCTAGACAGGGGGGATACACCGGGGAGCTGTTTTTT
TRBD2 TRBJ2-5 . TRBV27 CASSPRTSGAQETQYF TGTGCCAGCAGTCCACGGACTAGCGGGGCACAAGAGACCCAGTACTTC
. TRBJ1-1 many TRBV7-9 CASSLAEGTEAFF TGTGCCAGCAGCCTTGCGGAGGGGACTGAAGCTTTCTTT
TRBD1 TRBJ2-1 many TRBV29-1 CSVVPRGPYNEQFF TGCAGCGTTGTCCCCAGGGGGCCCTACAATGAGCAGTTCTTC
TRBD2 TRBJ2-2 few TRBV20-1 CSARALAGDTNTGELFF TGCAGTGCTAGAGCCCTAGCGGGGGATACGAACACCGGGGAGCTGTTTTTT
. TRBJ1-1 . TRBV3-1 CASSQGAGFAFF TGTGCCAGCAGCCAAGGAGCAGGGTTCGCTTTCTTT
. TRBJ2-6 . TRBV11-2 CASSLEFSGANVLTF TGTGCCAGCAGCTTAGAGTTCTCTGGGGCCAACGTCCTGACTTTC